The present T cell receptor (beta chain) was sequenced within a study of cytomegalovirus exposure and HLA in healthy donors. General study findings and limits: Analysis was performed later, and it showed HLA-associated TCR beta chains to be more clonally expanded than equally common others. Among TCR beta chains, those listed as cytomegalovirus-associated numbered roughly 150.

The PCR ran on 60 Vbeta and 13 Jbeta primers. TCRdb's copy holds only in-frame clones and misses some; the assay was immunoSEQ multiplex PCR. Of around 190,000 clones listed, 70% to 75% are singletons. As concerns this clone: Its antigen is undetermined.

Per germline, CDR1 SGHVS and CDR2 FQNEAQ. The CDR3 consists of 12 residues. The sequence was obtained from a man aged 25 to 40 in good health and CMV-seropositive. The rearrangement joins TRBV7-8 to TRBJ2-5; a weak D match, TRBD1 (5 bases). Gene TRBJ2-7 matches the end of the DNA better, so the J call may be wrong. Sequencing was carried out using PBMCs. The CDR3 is CASSQDNYEQYF. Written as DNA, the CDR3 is TGTGCCAGCTCCCAGGACAACTACGAGCAGTACTTC.